Each of the 13 T cell receptor beta chains below was sequenced from the same sample in a study of blood T cells in healthy people across ages. Alongside a J-beta primer mix, a sample-barcoded 5' primer served in a second PCR lasting about 7 to 11 cycles. From the 5' RACE reads, TCRdb called clonotypes with MiXCR, one entry per CDR3 protein. The table includes around 670,000 distinct CDR3 sequences, about 30% detected once. Sequenced sample: blood. These receptors originate from a woman older than 75 in good health.

This clonotype appeared many times. This chain links TRBV29-1 with TRBJ1-2; 8 positions agree with TRBD1. Germline CDR1 is SQVTM and CDR2 is ANQGSEA. The V gene end was trimmed by 7 bases and the J gene end by 8 bases; junction bases not matched to a gene: 15. This CDR3 has 14 residues. DNA for the CDR3: TGCAGCGCAGATCGGACAGGGATCGAACACGGCTACACCTTC. This encodes CSADRTGIEHGYTF.

Of note for this clonotype: A much larger clonotype is one base distant, so this may be a read error. The chain uses TRBV20-1 and TRBJ2-5; no clear D. CDR3 length: 12 residues. V was shortened by 3 bases and J by 11 bases, with 16 bases between the two germline ends. Per germline, CDR1 DFQATT and CDR2 SNEGSKA (reference sequence). CDR3 nucleotide sequence: TGCAGTGCTAGGCCTGGAAGGGATGAGCAGTACTTC. Its protein is CSARPGRDEQYF.

The rearrangement joins TRBV6-6 to TRBJ2-5; D is unresolved. Germline V gives CDR1 MNHNY, CDR2 SVGAGI (reference sequence). The V end lost 0 bases, the J end lost 1 base, and 6 bases lay between the germline ends. The CDR3 totals 14 residues. The CDR3: CASSYSSFQETQYF. In DNA, the CDR3 is TGTGCCAGCAGTTACTCGAGTTTCCAAGAGACCCAGTACTTC.

Details on this clonotype: This may arise from a read error, as a much more abundant clone is one base away. The rearrangement uses TRBV30 and TRBJ2-3, with a tentative D call TRBD2 (6 bases). Germline V gene data show CDR1 as GTSNPN and CDR2 as SVGIG (reference sequence). The germline V and J ends were trimmed by 0 bases and 5 bases, with 21 bases remaining between them. The CDR3 has 17 amino acids. The CDR3 nucleotides are TGTGCCTGGAGTGTCGGGGACTTGACTTTGGGTAGAGATACGCAGTATTTT. Protein sequence: CAWSVGDLTLGRDTQYF.

This clonotype has at least ten counts. The chain links TRBV27 to TRBJ2-6, with no clear D. V lost 6 bases and J 2 bases, leaving 11 bases between the germline ends. Looked up from germline, CDR1 is MNHEY and CDR2 is SMNVEV (reference sequence). The CDR3 covers 15 residues. In nucleotides, the CDR3 is TGTGCCAGCAGAAAACACCGCCCTGGGGCCAACGTCCTGACTTTC. Residues: CASRKHRPGANVLTF.

The chain joins TRBV7-2 to TRBJ1-6; 10 bases align to TRBD1. Per the germline V gene, CDR1 is SGHTA and CDR2 is FQGNSA. The CDR3 is 16 residues long. V lost 7 bases to trimming and J lost 7 bases; unmatched junction nucleotides: 10. Written as DNA, the CDR3 is TGTGCCAGCACATCCGGGACAGGGGTGAGAAATTCACCCCTCCACTTT. This translates into CASTSGTGVRNSPLHF.

The table lists this clonotype with many counts. The chain combines TRBV5-1 with TRBJ1-1, with 8 positions matching TRBD1. Germline CDR1 and CDR2: SGHRS and YFSETQ. The CDR3 extends over 14 amino acids. After removal of 4 bases from V and 2 bases from J, the junction contained 4 bases not matched to a gene. The CDR3 sequence: CASSGTGGNTEAFF. CDR3 nucleotide sequence: TGCGCCAGCAGCGGAACAGGGGGTAACACTGAAGCTTTCTTT.

This clonotype was counted ten times or more. This sequence joins TRBV3-1 and TRBJ1-6; D ambiguous. The CDR3 sequence is 13 residues long. V lost 1 base and J 7 bases, leaving 5 bases between the germline ends. Germline V lookup: CDR1 LGHDT, CDR2 YNNKEL (reference sequence). The CDR3, as DNA: TGTGCCAGCAGCCAAGGGATGAATTCACCCCTCCACTTT. Its protein is CASSQGMNSPLHF. The whole variable domain, filled in from reference TRBV3-1 and TRBJ1-6, reads DTAVSQTPKYLVTQMGNDKSIKCEQNLGHDTMYWYKQDSKKFLKIMFSYNNKELIINETVPNRFSPKSPDKAHLNLHINSLELGDSAVYFCASSQGMNSPLHFGNGTRLTVT.

Regarding this clonotype: A much larger clone lies a single base off, so this may be a read error. The V and J genes are TRBV20-1 and TRBJ2-4, with D perhaps given as TRBD1 or TRBD2 (5 bases each). The V end lost 0 bases, the J end lost 13 bases, and 22 bases lay between the germline ends. The germline V gene has CDR1 DFQATT and CDR2 SNEGSKA (reference sequence). The length of the CDR3 is 15 residues. CDR3 sequence (DNA): TGCAGTGCTAGAGACCCGGGACCGTCCTGTGTAGAGCAGTACTTC. Translation gives CSARDPGPSCVEQYF.

This clonotype occurred many times. This chain joins TRBV6-1 and TRBJ2-1, with 9 bases identical to TRBD1. V shed 5 bases, J shed 7 bases, and the junction held 9 bases outside the gene matches. The CDR3 runs to 15 residues. Per germline, CDR1 MNHNS and CDR2 SASEGT. CDR3 residues: CASSRFGTGLNEQFF. The CDR3 DNA sequence: TGTGCCAGCAGTCGTTTCGGGACAGGGTTAAATGAGCAGTTCTTC.

The chain is built from TRBV24-1 and TRBJ1-5, with D possibly TRBD1 on 6 matching bases. CDR3 length: 16 amino acids. V was pared by 3 bases and J by 6 bases, with 17 bases between. Germline assignment: CDR1 KGHDR and CDR2 SFDVKD. CDR3 sequence: CATSDPLGGPGQPQHF. CDR3 coding DNA: TGTGCCACCAGTGATCCGCTGGGGGGGCCCGGTCAGCCCCAGCATTTT.

The chain joins TRBV28 to TRBJ2-2; 8 nucleotides match TRBD2. The CDR3 spans 15 residues. Looked up from germline, CDR1 is MDHEN and CDR2 is SYDVKM. The V gene end was trimmed by 8 bases and the J gene end by 2 bases; junction bases not matched to a gene: 7. CDR3 nucleotide sequence: TGTGCCAGCGGAAGCGGGGGAGCCAACACCGGGGAGCTGTTTTTT. Translation gives CASGSGGANTGELFF. Together with reference TRBV28 and TRBJ2-2, the CDR3 gives the full variable domain: DVKVTQSSRYLVKRTGEKVFLECVQDMDHENMFWYRQDPGLGLRLIYFSYDVKMKEKGDIPEGYSVSREKKERFSLILESASTNQTSMYLCASGSGGANTGELFFGEGSRLTVL.

This clonotype was seen ten or more times. CDR3 DNA sequence: TGTGCCAGCAGTTACGAGGCCAAGGTCACAGATACGCAGTATTTT. Translating gives CASSYEAKVTDTQYF. The chain recombines TRBV6-2 or TRBV6-3 with TRBJ2-3, with D uncertain. The germline V gene encodes CDR1 MNHEY and CDR2 SVGEGT. V was shortened by 2 bases and J by 2 bases, with 11 bases between the two germline ends. This CDR3 region has 15 residues.